A selection of T cell receptor beta chains follows, all from one sample in a study of blood T cell repertoires in COVID-19. Data came from immunoSEQ multiplex PCR; TCRdb stores just in-frame clones and leaves some out. The sample holds roughly 200,000 clones, roughly 85% seen once. Source material: PBMCs or T cells enriched from blood (not recorded which). The receptors derive from a woman aged 40 to 49 with acute COVID-19. Each CDR3 is given with its conserved first and last residue. The D gene is left open where the match is weak. Size values are once, few and many counts, or a class for expanded clones, and some rows have none.

TRBJ2-7,TRBD2,.,TRBV7-9,TGTGCCAGCAGCGCGGGACTAGCGGGAGGGATACTAACCTACGAGCAGTACTTC,CASSAGLAGGILTYEQYF
TRBJ2-2,.,.,TRBV19,TGTGCCAGTAGTGGCAGGGCCGGGGAGCTGTTTTTT,CASSGRAGELFF
TRBJ1-5,TRBD1,.,TRBV5-5,TGTGCCAGCAGCAGGACAGGCCCGGAGGGCAATCAGCCCCAGCATTTT,CASSRTGPEGNQPQHF
TRBJ1-1,TRBD1,.,TRBV11-3,TGTGCCAGCAGCTTAAGGGACAGTGGAGCTTTCTTT,CASSLRDSGAFF
TRBJ1-1,.,.,TRBV4-1,TGCGCCAGCAGCTTCAACGAGCCTCTGGCTGAAGCTTTCTTT,CASSFNEPLAEAFF
TRBJ2-3,.,.,TRBV5-5,TGTGCCAGCAGCTCCAACAACCGACCGGGACTCACAGATACGCAGTATTTT,CASSSNNRPGLTDTQYF
TRBJ2-3,.,.,TRBV7-8,TGTGCCAGCAGCCCTAGCACAGATACGCAGTATTTT,CASSPSTDTQYF
TRBJ2-3,TRBD2,.,TRBV29-1,TGCAGCGTGGAAAGCGGGAGTAATACAGATACGCAGTATTTT,CSVESGSNTDTQYF
TRBJ1-6,.,.,TRBV27,TGTGCCAGCAGTTTAGGGCAACTTCATAATTCACCCCTCCACTTT,CASSLGQLHNSPLHF
TRBJ2-1,TRBD1,.,TRBV28,TGTGCCAGCAGCACCGACAGGGACCCCAATGAGCAGTTCTTC,CASSTDRDPNEQFF
TRBJ1-2,.,.,TRBV25-1,TGTGCCAGCAGGGAGACGGGAGGCTATGGCTACACCTTC,CASRETGGYGYTF
TRBJ1-1,.,.,TRBV21-1,TGTGCCAGCAGCTCTCGGACAGGGTCAAACACTGAAGCTTTCTTT,CASSSRTGSNTEAFF
TRBJ2-2,.,.,TRBV25-1,TGTGCCAGCAGTGAGTTAGGGGTCTTCACCGGGGAGCTGTTTTTT,CASSELGVFTGELFF
TRBJ1-3,.,.,TRBV7-2,TGTGCCAGCAGTGCAGGTTTTTCTGGAAACACCATATATTTT,CASSAGFSGNTIYF
TRBJ1-5,TRBD1,.,TRBV3-1/TRBV3-2,TGTGCCAGCAGCCAAGGGGGACAGGGTGGCCGGCCCCAGCATTTT,CASSQGGQGGRPQHF
TRBJ1-2,.,.,TRBV3-1/TRBV3-2,TGTGCCAGCAGCCTCGGGAACCACAACTCTAACTATGGCTACACCTTC,CASSLGNHNSNYGYTF
TRBJ2-1,TRBD2,.,TRBV19,TGTGCCAGTAGGCGTCCTAGCGGGCAGTACAATGAGCAGTTCTTC,CASRRPSGQYNEQFF
TRBJ2-7,.,few,TRBV27,TGTGCCAGCAGTTATTTAGGGGGCCGACTAGCGATCTACGAGCAGTACTTC,CASSYLGGRLAIYEQYF
TRBJ1-2,.,.,TRBV11-2,TGTGCCAGCAGCGATACTAGACGGACCCTATATGGCTACACCTTC,CASSDTRRTLYGYTF
TRBJ2-2,TRBD2,.,TRBV19,TGTGCCAGTAGTCTTCAACGGAGGGCTAGCGGGAGCCTCGGGAGGGCCGGGGAGCTGTTTTTT,CASSLQRRASGSLGRAGELFF